This T cell receptor beta chain stems from a study of T-cell reconstitution after alpha-beta-depleted transplantation in children. Findings and limits, study-wide: Expanded graft clones numbering several hundred reportedly gave rise to alpha-beta T cells about two months after transplant. Surviving recipient T cells and thymic progenitors produced the high day-60 TCRbeta diversity seen in some patients. The main origin of T-cell counts and diversity one year after transplant was newly produced T cells.

The library targeted TCRbeta and was prepared with unique molecular identifiers. TCRdb reprocessed the PCR reads with MiXCR, giving one entry per CDR3 protein. The table has about 610,000 distinct CDR3 sequences, roughly 30% seen once; the top ten hold less than 40%. This clonotype was counted a few times. Its specificity is not known. J was trimmed by 1 base and V by 6 bases; bases with no gene match: 4. The CDR3 spans 15 residues. Germline V gene data show CDR1 as SGHTA and CDR2 as FQGNSA. The receptor was derived from a boy under two years old with Wiskott-Aldrich syndrome, due to receive a stem cell transplant. Sequences were derived from PBMCs, sampled before TCRalphabeta/CD19-depleted stem cell transplant. The gene calls are TRBV7-2 and TRBJ2-1, with 9 bases fitting TRBD2. CDR3 bases: TGTGCCAGCAGGGGCGGGAGGGGATCCTACAATGAGCAGTTCTTC. Translating it yields CASRGGRGSYNEQFF.